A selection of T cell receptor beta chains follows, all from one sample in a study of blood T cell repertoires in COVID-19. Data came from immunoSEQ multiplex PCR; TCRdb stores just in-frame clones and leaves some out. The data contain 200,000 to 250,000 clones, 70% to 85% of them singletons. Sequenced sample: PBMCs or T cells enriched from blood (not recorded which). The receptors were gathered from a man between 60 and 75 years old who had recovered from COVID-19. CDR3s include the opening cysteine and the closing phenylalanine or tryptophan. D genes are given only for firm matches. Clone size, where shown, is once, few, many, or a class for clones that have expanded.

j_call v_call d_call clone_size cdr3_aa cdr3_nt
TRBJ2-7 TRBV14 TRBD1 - CASSHNRGRTEQYF TGTGCCAGCAGCCACAACAGGGGGCGAACCGAGCAGTACTTC
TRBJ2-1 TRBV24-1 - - CATSDQRSHEQFF TGTGCCACCAGTGACCAGAGGAGCCATGAGCAGTTCTTC
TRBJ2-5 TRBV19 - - CASSILPGETQYF TGTGCCAGTAGTATACTCCCGGGGGAGACCCAGTACTTC
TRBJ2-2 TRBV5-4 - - CASSHGGLYANTGELFF TGTGCCAGCAGCCACGGGGGACTCTACGCGAACACCGGGGAGCTGTTTTTT
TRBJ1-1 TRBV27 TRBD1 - CASRTTGGNTEAFF TGTGCCAGCAGGACGACAGGGGGAAACACTGAAGCTTTCTTT
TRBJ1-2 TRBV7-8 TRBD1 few CASSLGQGNGYTF TGTGCCAGCAGCTTAGGACAGGGCAATGGCTACACCTTC
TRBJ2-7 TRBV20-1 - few CSASFLRGGVYEQYF TGCAGTGCTAGTTTTCTTCGAGGGGGGGTCTACGAGCAGTACTTC
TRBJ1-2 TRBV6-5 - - CASSYSMGRVGGYTF TGTGCCAGCAGTTACTCGATGGGCAGGGTCGGTGGCTACACCTTC
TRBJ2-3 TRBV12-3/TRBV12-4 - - CASSLSRPGTQYF TGTGCCAGCAGTTTATCCAGGCCTGGTACGCAGTATTTT
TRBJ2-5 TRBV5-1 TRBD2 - CASSPGGIQETQYF TGCGCCAGCAGCCCCGGGGGGATCCAAGAGACCCAGTACTTC
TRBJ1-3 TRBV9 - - CASSVDFAGNTIYF TGTGCCAGCAGCGTAGACTTTGCGGGGAACACCATATATTTT
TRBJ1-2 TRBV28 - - CASSFPTTGNYGYTF TGTGCCAGCAGTTTCCCCACGACGGGGAACTATGGCTACACCTTC
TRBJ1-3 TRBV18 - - CASSQGRSGNTIYF TGTGCCAGCTCACAAGGGAGGTCGGGAAACACCATATATTTT
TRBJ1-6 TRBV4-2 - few CASSQDQGPLGSPLHF TGTGCCAGCAGCCAAGATCAGGGGCCCCTGGGGTCACCCCTCCACTTT
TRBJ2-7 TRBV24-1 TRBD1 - CATSPSPGQGRYEQYF TGTGCCACCAGTCCCTCCCCGGGACAGGGAAGGTACGAGCAGTACTTC
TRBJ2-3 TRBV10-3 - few CAIRREDTQYF TGTGCCATCCGGAGGGAAGATACGCAGTATTTT
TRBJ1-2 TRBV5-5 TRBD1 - CASSIRTGQGDGYTF TGTGCCAGCAGCATAAGGACGGGACAGGGTGATGGCTACACCTTC
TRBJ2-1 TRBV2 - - CASSEEGQMTNEQFF TGTGCCAGCAGTGAAGAGGGGCAGATGACCAATGAGCAGTTCTTC
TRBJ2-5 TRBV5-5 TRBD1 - CASSPSWTGGETQYF TGTGCCAGCAGCCCATCGTGGACAGGGGGAGAGACCCAGTACTTC
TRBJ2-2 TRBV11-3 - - CASSLRSVGLNTGELFF TGTGCCAGCAGCTTAAGGTCGGTCGGACTGAACACCGGGGAGCTGTTTTTT
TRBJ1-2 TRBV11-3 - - CASSPPAGPNYGYTF TGTGCCAGCAGCCCCCCCGCGGGCCCTAACTATGGCTACACCTTC
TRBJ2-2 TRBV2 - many CASSETRTGAGELFF TGTGCCAGCAGTGAAACCCGGACTGGCGCCGGGGAGCTGTTTTTT
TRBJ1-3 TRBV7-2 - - CASSLASGLISGNTIYF TGTGCCAGCAGCTTAGCGTCAGGGCTTATCTCTGGAAACACCATATATTTT
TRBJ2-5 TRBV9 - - CASSVGPSAAETQYF TGTGCCAGCAGCGTAGGTCCTTCGGCGGCAGAGACCCAGTACTTC
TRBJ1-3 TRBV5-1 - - CASSLDYSSGNTIYF TGCGCCAGCAGCTTAGATTACAGCTCTGGAAACACCATATATTTT
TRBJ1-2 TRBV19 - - CATRGGGYDYGYTF TGTGCCACCCGCGGGGGGGGTTACGACTATGGCTACACCTTC
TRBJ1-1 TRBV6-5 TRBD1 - CASRDNRDRDPFF TGTGCCAGCAGAGATAACCGGGACAGGGATCCTTTCTTT
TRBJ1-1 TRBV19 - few CASSGQLNTEAFF TGTGCCAGCTCCGGACAATTGAACACTGAAGCTTTCTTT
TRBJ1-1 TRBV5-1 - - CASSRTDNTEAFF TGCGCCAGCAGCCGGACAGATAACACTGAAGCTTTCTTT
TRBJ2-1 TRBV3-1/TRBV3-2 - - CASSHLYSSYNEQFF TGTGCCAGCAGCCACCTCTATAGCTCCTACAATGAGCAGTTCTTC
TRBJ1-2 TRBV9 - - CASSGPQREFGYTF TGTGCCAGCAGTGGCCCCCAGAGGGAATTTGGCTACACCTTC
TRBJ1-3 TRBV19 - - CASRWLGGNTIYF TGTGCCAGTAGGTGGCTTGGTGGAAACACCATATATTTT
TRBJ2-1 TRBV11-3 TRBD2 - CASSLGSLAGYNEQFF TGTGCCAGCAGCCTCGGGAGCCTAGCGGGGTACAATGAGCAGTTCTTC
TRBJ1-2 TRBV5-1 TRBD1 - CASSLMDRGYGYTF TGCGCCAGCAGCTTGATGGACAGGGGATATGGCTACACCTTC
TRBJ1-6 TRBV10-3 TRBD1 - CAISAEPTGGGSPLHF TGTGCCATCAGTGCCGAACCGACAGGGGGCGGTTCACCCCTCCACTTT
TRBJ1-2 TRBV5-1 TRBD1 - CASSARQGANDYGYTF TGCGCCAGCAGCGCAAGACAGGGGGCGAATGACTATGGCTACACCTTC
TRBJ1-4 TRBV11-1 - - CASSSTEATNEKLFF TGTGCCAGCAGCTCGACAGAGGCAACTAATGAAAAACTGTTTTTT
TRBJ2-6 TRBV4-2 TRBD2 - CASSQAGGLTSGANVLTF TGTGCCAGCAGCCAAGCGGGGGGACTTACCTCTGGGGCCAACGTCCTGACTTTC
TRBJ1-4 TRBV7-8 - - CASSLLGATNEKLFF TGTGCCAGCAGCTTATTAGGGGCGACTAATGAAAAACTGTTTTTT
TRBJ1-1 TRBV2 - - CASSEQGPYPQIF TGTGCCAGCAGTGAACAGGGTCCATACCCGCAGATCTTT
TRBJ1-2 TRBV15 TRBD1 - CATSRPRGDLAPYGYTF TGTGCCACCAGCAGACCCAGGGGGGATTTAGCTCCCTATGGCTACACCTTC
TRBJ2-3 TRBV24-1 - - CATSARWSTDTQYF TGTGCCACCAGCGCTAGATGGAGCACAGATACGCAGTATTTT
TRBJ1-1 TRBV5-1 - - CASSIDQGWDTEAFF TGCGCCAGCAGCATCGACCAGGGCTGGGACACTGAAGCTTTCTTT
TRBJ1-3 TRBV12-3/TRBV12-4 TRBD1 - CASSRDSRNTIYF TGTGCCAGCAGTCGGGACAGCCGAAACACCATATATTTT